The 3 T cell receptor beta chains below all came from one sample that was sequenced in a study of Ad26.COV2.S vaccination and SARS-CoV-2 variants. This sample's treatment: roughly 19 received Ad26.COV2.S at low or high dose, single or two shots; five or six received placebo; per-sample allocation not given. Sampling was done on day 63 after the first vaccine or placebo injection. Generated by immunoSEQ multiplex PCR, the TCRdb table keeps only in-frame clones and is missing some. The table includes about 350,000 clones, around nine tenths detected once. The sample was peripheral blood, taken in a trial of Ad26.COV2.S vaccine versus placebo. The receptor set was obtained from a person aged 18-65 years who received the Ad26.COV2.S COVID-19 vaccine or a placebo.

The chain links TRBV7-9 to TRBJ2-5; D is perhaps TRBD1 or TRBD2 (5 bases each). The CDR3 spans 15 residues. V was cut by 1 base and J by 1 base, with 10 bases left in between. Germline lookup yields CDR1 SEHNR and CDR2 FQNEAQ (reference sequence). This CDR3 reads CASSLGWGTQETQYF. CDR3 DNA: TGTGCCAGCAGCTTAGGTTGGGGGACCCAAGAGACCCAGTACTTC.

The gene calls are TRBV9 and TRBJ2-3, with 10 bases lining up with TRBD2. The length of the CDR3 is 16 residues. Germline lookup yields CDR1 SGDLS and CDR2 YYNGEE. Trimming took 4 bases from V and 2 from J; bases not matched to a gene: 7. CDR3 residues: CASSSGSGGPTDTQYF. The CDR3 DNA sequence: TGTGCCAGCAGCTCCGGTAGCGGGGGGCCCACAGATACGCAGTATTTT.

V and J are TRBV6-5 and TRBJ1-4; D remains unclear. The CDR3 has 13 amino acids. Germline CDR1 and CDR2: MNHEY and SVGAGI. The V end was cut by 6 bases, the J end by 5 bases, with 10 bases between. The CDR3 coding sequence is TGTGCCAGCAGCCTTGGTGGGAATGAAAAACTGTTTTTT. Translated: CASSLGGNEKLFF.